The 23 T cell receptor beta chains below were found in one sample sequenced in a study of beta chain features in type 1 diabetes. The whole isolated RNA underwent reverse transcription, so sequencing captured expressed TCRB transcripts. This table comes from immunoSEQ multiplex PCR, and its TCRdb copy is limited to in-frame clones, with some not included. The sample holds about 180,000 clones, about an eighth seen once. The specimen sequenced was central memory CD4+ T cells from blood. These receptors were collected from a woman between 18 and 29 years old in good health.

This clone was recorded a few times. The V call is TRBV5-6, the J call TRBJ1-1; TRBD1 is a possible D gene (5 bases). V was shortened by 4 bases and J by 4 bases, with 11 bases between the two germline ends. The germline V gene has CDR1 SGHDT and CDR2 YYEEEE. The CDR3 covers 13 residues. The CDR3 loop is CASSPGLATEAFF. In DNA form, the CDR3 reads TGTGCCAGCAGCCCGGGACTGGCCACTGAAGCTTTCTTT.

Only a few counts were recorded for this clone. The gene calls are TRBV5-1 and TRBJ1-2; possibly TRBD1 for D (5 bases). V lost 0 bases and J 5 bases, leaving 14 bases between the germline ends. Germline V gene sequence: CDR1 SGHRS, CDR2 YFSETQ. CDR3 length: 15 residues. CDR3 sequence: CASSLESGPFYGYTF. The CDR3 DNA follows: TGCGCCAGCAGCTTGGAGTCAGGGCCGTTTTATGGCTACACCTTC.

This clone was seen only a few times. V is TRBV9 and J is TRBJ1-3; a possible D gene is TRBD1 (6 bases). Germline CDR1 is SGDLS and CDR2 is YYNGEE. Trimming shortened V by 3 bases and J by 0 bases, and 16 bases separated the two germline ends. CDR3 length equals 17 residues. In DNA, the CDR3 is TGTGCCAGCAGCGCCATCGGGACACTAAGCTCTGGAAACACCATATATTTT. Its protein is CASSAIGTLSSGNTIYF.

This chain uses TRBV13 with TRBJ2-1, with D unresolved. The CDR3 runs to 15 residues. Trimming cost V 5 bases and J 0 bases, with 11 bases left between them. Germline V gene lookup returns CDR1 PRHDT and CDR2 FYEKMQ (reference sequence). The CDR3 protein is CASSRVASSYNEQFF. In DNA, the CDR3 is TGTGCCAGCAGCCGCGTGGCTAGCTCCTACAATGAGCAGTTCTTC.

The chain is built from TRBV28 and TRBJ1-4; D not certain. There are 14 residues in the CDR3. The germline CDR1 and CDR2 sequences are MDHEN and SYDVKM. V lost 6 bases, J lost 7 bases, and 15 bases lay in between. The CDR3 here is CASRSEGGSEKLFF. CDR3 coding DNA: TGTGCCAGCAGGTCAGAAGGCGGGTCTGAAAAACTGTTTTTT. Full variable domain (rest looked up from reference TRBV28 and TRBJ1-4): DVKVTQSSRYLVKRTGEKVFLECVQDMDHENMFWYRQDPGLGLRLIYFSYDVKMKEKGDIPEGYSVSREKKERFSLILESASTNQTSMYLCASRSEGGSEKLFFGSGTQLSVL.

The chain's CDR3 is CASSKTGGDEQYF. CDR3 DNA sequence: TGTGCCAGCAGCAAAACAGGGGGGGACGAGCAGTACTTC. The chain combines TRBV6-6 with TRBJ2-7; D possibly corresponds to TRBD1 (8 bases). V was shortened by 6 bases and J by 5 bases, with 14 bases between the two germline ends. This CDR3 has 13 residues. Germline CDR1 and CDR2: MNHNY and SVGAGI (reference sequence).

This clone was found a few times. The chain links TRBV18 to TRBJ1-1, with no clear D. CDR1 is KGHSH and CDR2 is LQKENI in the germline V gene. This CDR3 spans 16 amino acids. Trimming cost V 3 bases and J 4 bases, with 18 bases left between them. The CDR3 region has the DNA TGTGCCAGCTCACCTCGTTCGGGAAGCGAGGGCACTGAAGCTTTCTTT. Encoded protein: CASSPRSGSEGTEAFF.

This clone was seen a few times. The chain recombines TRBV4-2 with TRBJ2-3, with TRBD2 identical over 12 bases. Germline V gene sequence: CDR1 LGHNA, CDR2 YNFKEQ. V lost 1 base and J lost 0; bases outside the gene matches: 2. This CDR3 has 17 residues. The CDR3 DNA follows: TGTGCCAGCAGCCAAGGACTAGCGGGAGAGAGCACAGATACGCAGTATTTT. Protein product: CASSQGLAGESTDTQYF.

This clone has just a few counts. The chain has TRBV5-6 and TRBJ2-4; 8 nucleotides match TRBD2. The CDR3 is made up of 15 amino acids. V was clipped by 6 bases and J by 1 base; unmatched bases: 6. Germline values: CDR1 SGHDT, CDR2 YYEEEE. The CDR3 nucleotides read TGTGCCAGCACCTCTTCGGGGGGGGCCAAAAACATTCAGTACTTC. This gives the protein CASTSSGGAKNIQYF.

The genes are TRBV9 and TRBJ2-4, with 7 bases matching TRBD2. V was pared by 0 bases and J by 2 bases, with 8 bases of the junction left unmatched. Germline CDR1 SGDLS, CDR2 YYNGEE. This CDR3 is 17 amino acids long. The CDR3 DNA is TGTGCCAGCAGCGTAGCTACGGGAGGTGGCTCCAAAAACATTCAGTACTTC. It is translated as CASSVATGGGSKNIQYF. The complete variable domain, with remaining parts taken from reference TRBV9 and TRBJ2-4, reads DSGVTQTPKHLITATGQRVTLRCSPRSGDLSVYWYQQSLDQGLQFLIQYYNGEERAKGNILERFSAQQFPDLHSELNLSSLELGDSALYFCASSVATGGGSKNIQYFGAGTRLSVL.

V is TRBV7-2 and J is TRBJ1-5, with D possibly being TRBD1 (5 bases). Germline CDR1 and CDR2: SGHTA and FQGNSA. The CDR3 sequence is 16 residues long. Deletions cut 1 base from V and 0 bases from J, with 10 bases between. The CDR3 DNA reads TGTGCCAGCAGCTTAGGGGGCGGCTATAGCAATCAGCCCCAGCATTTT. Translating it yields CASSLGGGYSNQPQHF.

In its sample, this clone was seen a few times. The chain links TRBV7-9 to TRBJ2-1, with a possible D match to TRBD2 (6 bases). Trimming cost V 3 bases and J 3 bases, with 12 bases left between them. From germline, CDR1 is SEHNR and CDR2 FQNEAQ (reference sequence). The CDR3 runs 15 residues. CDR3 DNA: TGTGCCAGCAGCTTGGCGGTAGCGGTCTACAATGAGCAGTTCTTC. Translating it yields CASSLAVAVYNEQFF.

This clone was seen a few times. The chain recombines TRBV27 with TRBJ2-1, with TRBD1 identical over 7 bases. The CDR3 totals 17 residues. Trimming took 3 bases from V and 8 from J; bases not matched to a gene: 16. The V gene's germline CDR1 is MNHEY and CDR2 SMNVEV (reference sequence). The CDR3: CASSFLRNDRVGDEQFF. CDR3 DNA sequence: TGTGCCAGCAGTTTTTTAAGGAATGACAGGGTTGGGGATGAGCAGTTCTTC.

The chain carries TRBV11-1 and TRBJ2-7; tentatively, D is TRBD1 (5 bases). Trimming pared 6 bases from V and 3 bases from J, leaving 15 bases between. CDR1 is SGHAT, CDR2 FQDESV, per germline (reference sequence). The CDR3 spans 14 residues. Written as DNA, the CDR3 is TGTGCCAGCAGTTTGGGGCTACAGGACTACGAGCAGTACTTC. It is translated as CASSLGLQDYEQYF. Filled out from reference TRBV11-1 and TRBJ2-7, the complete variable domain reads EAEVAQSPRYKITEKSQAVAFWCDPISGHATLYWYRQILGQGPELLVQFQDESVVDDSQLPKDRFSAERLKGVDSTLKIQPAELGDSAMYLCASSLGLQDYEQYFGPGTRLTVT.

This clone has at least ten counts. Here the CDR3 reads CSGRRGANTGELFF. CDR3 sequence (DNA): TGCAGCGGGAGGAGGGGAGCGAACACCGGGGAGCTGTTTTTT. The chain joins TRBV29-1 to TRBJ2-2; possible D gene TRBD2, 6 bases. This CDR3 has 14 amino acids. Trimming removed 7 bases from V and 0 bases from J, with 12 bases in between. Germline CDR1 is SQVTM and CDR2 is ANQGSEA.

The chain is built from TRBV4-2 and TRBJ1-2; no clear D. Germline lookup yields CDR1 LGHNA and CDR2 YNFKEQ. The CDR3 is 17 residues long. The germline V and J ends were trimmed by 1 base and 7 bases, with 22 bases remaining between them. CDR3 in amino acids: CASSQVAEHTVPGGYTF. CDR3 DNA: TGTGCCAGCAGCCAAGTCGCCGAGCACACGGTTCCGGGTGGCTACACCTTC.

The V and J genes are TRBV28 and TRBJ2-7, with a tentative D call TRBD2 (6 bases). CDR1 MDHEN and CDR2 SYDVKM come from the germline V gene. V shed 9 bases and J shed 0 bases, with 15 bases lying between them. CDR3 length equals 14 residues. CDR3 in amino acids: CASMPGTDSYEQYF. CDR3 nucleotide sequence: TGTGCCAGTATGCCCGGGACTGACTCCTACGAGCAGTACTTC.

The genes are TRBV6-4 and TRBJ1-2, with unresolved D. This CDR3 spans 13 amino acids. The V end lost 5 bases, the J end lost 5 bases, and 12 bases lay between the germline ends. Germline CDR1 and CDR2: MRHNA and SNTAGT. The CDR3 region has the DNA TGTGCCAGCAGTCCCTTTTTCCGTTATGGCTACACCTTC. Translating gives CASSPFFRYGYTF.

Points on this clone: Different DNA sequences within this sample yield the same CDR3. The V gene is TRBV30, the J gene TRBJ1-3; unclear D gene. The germline CDR1 and CDR2 sequences are GTSNPN and SVGIG (reference sequence). Deletions cut 1 base from V and 4 bases from J, with 2 bases between. CDR3 length equals 11 residues. The CDR3, as DNA: TGTGCCTGGAGTGCGGGAAACACCATATATTTT. Amino acid sequence: CAWSAGNTIYF.

J is TRBJ2-1 and V is TRBV29-1; TRBD1 agrees at 7 bases. Trimming took 4 bases from V and 0 from J; bases not matched to a gene: 6. The CDR3 is 15 residues long. Germline CDR1 reads SQVTM; CDR2 reads ANQGSEA. Here the CDR3 reads CSVVGGQNSYNEQFF. The CDR3 nucleotides are TGCAGCGTTGTAGGGGGACAGAACTCCTACAATGAGCAGTTCTTC.

Concerning this clone: One end of the junction is discordant with germline, which a read error may explain. V is TRBV7-7 and J is TRBJ2-1; maybe TRBD2 (5 bases). This CDR3 has 14 residues. Looked up from germline, CDR1 is SSHAT and CDR2 is FNYEAQ (reference sequence). The CDR3: CASSLMREQAEQFF. CDR3 DNA sequence: TGTGCTAGCAGCTTGATGAGGGAGCAGGCTGAGCAGTTCTTC.

This clone was detected a few times. The V call is TRBV5-1, the J call TRBJ2-7; D unresolved. The length of the CDR3 is 12 residues. V dropped 3 bases and J dropped 0 bases, with 4 bases sitting between them. Germline-derived CDR1 and CDR2 are SGHRS and YFSETQ. DNA of the CDR3: TGCGCCAGCAGCTCCAGCTCCTACGAGCAGTACTTC. Protein: CASSSSSYEQYF.

J is TRBJ2-7 and V is TRBV7-8; 8 bases fit TRBD2. Germline trimming cut 0 bases from V and 12 bases from J; bases unmatched to any gene: 7. Germline-derived CDR1 and CDR2 are SGHVS and FQNEAQ. This CDR3 comprises 13 residues. The CDR3 loop reads CASSLATSEYAYF. DNA for the CDR3: TGTGCCAGCAGCTTAGCGACTAGCGAATACGCGTACTTC.